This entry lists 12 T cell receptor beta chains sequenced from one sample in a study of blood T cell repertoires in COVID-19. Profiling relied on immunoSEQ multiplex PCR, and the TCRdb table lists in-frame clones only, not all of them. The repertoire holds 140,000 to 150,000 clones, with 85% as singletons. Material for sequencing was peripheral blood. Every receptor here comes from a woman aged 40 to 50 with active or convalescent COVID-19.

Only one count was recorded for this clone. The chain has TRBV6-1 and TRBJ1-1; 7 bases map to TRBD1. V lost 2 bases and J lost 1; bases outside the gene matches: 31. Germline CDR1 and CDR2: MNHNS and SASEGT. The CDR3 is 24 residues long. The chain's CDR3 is CASSETPVKPHLVKPPGGNTEAFF. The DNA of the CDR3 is TGTGCCAGCAGTGAAACCCCGGTGAAGCCCCACCTGGTAAAACCGCCAGGGGGGAACACTGAAGCTTTCTTT.

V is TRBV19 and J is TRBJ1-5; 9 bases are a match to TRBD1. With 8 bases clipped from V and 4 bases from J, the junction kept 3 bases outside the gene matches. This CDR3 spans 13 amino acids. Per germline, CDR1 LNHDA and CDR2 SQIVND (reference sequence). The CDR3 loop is CASRDRANQPQHF. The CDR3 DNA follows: TGTGCCAGTCGGGACAGGGCGAATCAGCCCCAGCATTTT. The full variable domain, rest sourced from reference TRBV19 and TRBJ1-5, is DGGITQSPKYLFRKEGQNVTLSCEQNLNHDAMYWYRQDPGQGLRLIYYSQIVNDFQKGDIAEGYSVSREKKESFPLTVTSAQKNPTAFYLCASRDRANQPQHFGDGTRLSIL.

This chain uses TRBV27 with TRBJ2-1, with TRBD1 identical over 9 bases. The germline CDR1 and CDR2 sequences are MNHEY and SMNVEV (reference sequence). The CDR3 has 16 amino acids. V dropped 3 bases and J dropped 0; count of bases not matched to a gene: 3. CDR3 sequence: CASSFTGGLSYNEQFF. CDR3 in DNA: TGTGCCAGCAGTTTTACAGGGGGCCTCTCCTACAATGAGCAGTTCTTC.

The CDR3 sequence: CASSQGEASGGYEQYF. The CDR3 nucleotides are TGTGCCAGCAGCCAAGGAGAGGCTAGCGGGGGGTACGAGCAGTACTTC. This chain joins TRBV4-2 and TRBJ2-7, with 11 bases fitting TRBD2. CDR3 length: 16 residues. Germline values: CDR1 LGHNA, CDR2 YNFKEQ. With 1 base clipped from V and 4 bases from J, the junction kept 6 bases outside the gene matches.

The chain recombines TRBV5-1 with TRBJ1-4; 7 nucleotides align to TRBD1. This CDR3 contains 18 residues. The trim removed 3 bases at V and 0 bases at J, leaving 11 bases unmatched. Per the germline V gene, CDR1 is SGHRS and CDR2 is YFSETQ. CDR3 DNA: TGCGCCAGCAGCTACCGGGACAGTCGTAGCGCAACTAATGAAAAACTGTTTTTT. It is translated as CASSYRDSRSATNEKLFF.

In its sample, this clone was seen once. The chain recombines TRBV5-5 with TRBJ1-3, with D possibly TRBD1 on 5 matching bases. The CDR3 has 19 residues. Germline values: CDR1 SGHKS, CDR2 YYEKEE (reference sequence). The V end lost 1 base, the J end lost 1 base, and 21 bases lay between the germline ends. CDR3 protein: CASSLFIAGRIISGNTIYF. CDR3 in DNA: TGTGCCAGCAGCTTGTTCATCGCGGGACGGATCATTTCTGGAAACACCATATATTTT.

CDR3 sequence: CSVEERGPGQGYGGYTF. The DNA for the CDR3 is TGCAGCGTTGAAGAGCGGGGCCCGGGACAGGGTTATGGTGGCTACACCTTC. This chain joins TRBV29-1 and TRBJ1-2, with 9 bases that match TRBD1. The V gene's germline CDR1 is SQVTM and CDR2 ANQGSEA. V gave up 0 bases and J gave up 7 bases; unmatched junction bases: 15. This CDR3 has 17 amino acids.

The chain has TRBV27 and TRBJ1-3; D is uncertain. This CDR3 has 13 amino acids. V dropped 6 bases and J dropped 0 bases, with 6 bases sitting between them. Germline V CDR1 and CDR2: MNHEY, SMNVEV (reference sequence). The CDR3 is CASRFSSGNTIYF. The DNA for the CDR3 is TGTGCCAGCAGATTCAGCTCTGGAAACACCATATATTTT.

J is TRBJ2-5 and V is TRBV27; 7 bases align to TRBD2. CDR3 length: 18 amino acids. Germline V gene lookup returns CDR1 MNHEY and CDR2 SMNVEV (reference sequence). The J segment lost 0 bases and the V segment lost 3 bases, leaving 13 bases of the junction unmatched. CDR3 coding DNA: TGTGCCAGCAGTTTCAACTTCTGGGAGGGAGAGTACCAAGAGACCCAGTACTTC. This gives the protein CASSFNFWEGEYQETQYF.

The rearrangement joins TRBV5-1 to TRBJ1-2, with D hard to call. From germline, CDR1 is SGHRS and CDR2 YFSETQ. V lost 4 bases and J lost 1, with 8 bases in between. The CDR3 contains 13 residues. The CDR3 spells CASSPSGNYGYTF. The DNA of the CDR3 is TGCGCCAGCAGCCCCTCCGGTAACTATGGCTACACCTTC.

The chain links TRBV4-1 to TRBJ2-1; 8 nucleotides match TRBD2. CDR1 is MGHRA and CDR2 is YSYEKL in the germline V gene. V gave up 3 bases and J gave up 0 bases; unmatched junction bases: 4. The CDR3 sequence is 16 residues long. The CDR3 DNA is TGCGCCAGCAGCCACTTAGCGGGGAGCTCCTACAATGAGCAGTTCTTC. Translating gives CASSHLAGSSYNEQFF.

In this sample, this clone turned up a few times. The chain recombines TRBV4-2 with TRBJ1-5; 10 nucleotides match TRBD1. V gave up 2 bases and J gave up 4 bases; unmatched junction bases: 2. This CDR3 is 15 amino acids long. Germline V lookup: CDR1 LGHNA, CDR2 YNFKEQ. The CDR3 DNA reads TGTGCCAGCAGCCAACTGGACAGGGGGAATCAGCCCCAGCATTTT. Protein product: CASSQLDRGNQPQHF.